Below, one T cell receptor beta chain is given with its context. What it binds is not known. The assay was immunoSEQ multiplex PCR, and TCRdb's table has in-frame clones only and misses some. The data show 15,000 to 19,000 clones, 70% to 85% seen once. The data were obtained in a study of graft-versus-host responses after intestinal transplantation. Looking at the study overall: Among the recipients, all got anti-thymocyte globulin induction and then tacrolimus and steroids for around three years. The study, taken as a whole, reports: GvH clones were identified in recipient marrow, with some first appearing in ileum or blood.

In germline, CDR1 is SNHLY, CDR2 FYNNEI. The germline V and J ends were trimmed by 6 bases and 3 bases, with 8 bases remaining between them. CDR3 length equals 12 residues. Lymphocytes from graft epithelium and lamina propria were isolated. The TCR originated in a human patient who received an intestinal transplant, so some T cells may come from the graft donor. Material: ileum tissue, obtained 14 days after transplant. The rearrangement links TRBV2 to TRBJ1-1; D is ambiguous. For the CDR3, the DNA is TGTGCCAGCAGCCAGTTGCACACTGAAGCTTTCTTT. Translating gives CASSQLHTEAFF.